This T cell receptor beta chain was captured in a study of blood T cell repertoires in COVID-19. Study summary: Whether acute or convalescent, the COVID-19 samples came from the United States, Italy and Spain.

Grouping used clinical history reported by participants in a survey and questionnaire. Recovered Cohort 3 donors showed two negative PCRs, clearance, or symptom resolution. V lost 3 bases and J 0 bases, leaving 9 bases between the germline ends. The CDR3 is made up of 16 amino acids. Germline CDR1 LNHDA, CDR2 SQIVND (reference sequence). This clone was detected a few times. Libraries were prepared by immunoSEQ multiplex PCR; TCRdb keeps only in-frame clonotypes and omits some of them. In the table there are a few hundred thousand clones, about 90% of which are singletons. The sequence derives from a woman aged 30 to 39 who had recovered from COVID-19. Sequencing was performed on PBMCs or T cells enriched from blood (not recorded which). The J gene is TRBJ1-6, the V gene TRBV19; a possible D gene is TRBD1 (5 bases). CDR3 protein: CASSIPGGSYNSPLHF. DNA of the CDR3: TGTGCCAGTAGTATTCCGGGGGGCTCCTATAATTCACCCCTCCACTTT.